This T cell receptor beta chain stems from a study of shared clonotypes between healthy human individuals (dated by TCRdb to 2019 to 2021). A note on the overall study: Two women and a few men aged 18 to 49 years were included in the cohort. The study deeply sequenced blood TCR repertoires of 5 or 6 healthy adults to estimate repertoire size and the extent of clonotype sharing between individuals. Per donor, leukapheresis produced somewhere between about 0.94 and 9.5 billion PBMCs. Different laboratories and diverse techniques were used to prepare libraries and sequence TCR repertoires, to increase sequencing depth and limit assay-specific biases. For each donor, CD4 naive and CD4 memory were each run on three plates, CD8 naive on two plates, and CD8 memory on one plate. General conclusions and limits of the study: Because the study included only a small number of donors, the genetic and exposure-history diversity represented was limited. Pairwise subsampling led to the expectation that sequencing depth would affect the degree of clonotype sharing among donors. When a few donors were compared, the shared fraction of clonotypes was approximately 5% for naive CD4, 3.5% for naive CD8, more than 2% for memory CD4, and about 0.36% for memory CD8. Sampling was restricted to blood, and TCR repertoires in tissues likely differ from the TCR repertoires found in blood. Estimated clonotype richness was generally larger for naive than for memory subsets. Incomplete sequencing was indicated by rarefaction of sorted-subset datasets, despite the large sequencing depth. Higher generation probabilities were observed for clonotypes shared by all four sorted-subset donors than for non-shared clonotypes.

TCR CDR3 regions were amplified from genomic DNA by multiplex PCR using the deep immunoSEQ assay. Extracted genomic DNA from each cell subset was distributed evenly across all wells of several immunoSEQ 96-well plates, and each plate was treated as a replicate. For sorted subsets, around 200 ng genomic DNA, equal to tens of thousands of T cell genomes, was loaded into each replicate PCR. Purified libraries were quantified with a Qubit 3.0 fluorometer, sized on a Bioanalyzer 2100, and re-quantified with the KAPA Library Quantification kit. Every immunoSEQ 96-well plate was sequenced on a separate single-read 150-cycle Illumina NextSeq 550 flow cell. Processing in the source paper ran as follows. The immunoSEQ output contained only junctional sequences without quality scores, so filtering could not match that applied to full-length reads. Sequences were annotated with PyIR, a Python wrapper for IgBLAST v1.9, using IMGT germline references to assign V/J genes and CDR3. Reads were filtered out if the reads had weak V/J assignments (E-value above 1e-6), no CDR3, stop codons, out-of-frame junctions, or ambiguous translated residues. V3J clonotypes were defined as sequences sharing an identical inferred V gene, J gene, and CDR3 amino acid sequence. Percentage overlap between repertoires was calculated by dividing the number of shared unique clonotypes by the size of the smaller repertoire. Richness of each repertoire was evaluated using RTK rarefaction, the Chao1 estimator, and Recon v2.1 estimates of unobserved clonotypes. Generation probabilities were computed with OLGA for all TCRbeta clonotypes obtained by the gDNA method from several donors. Held by TCRdb, this immuneACCESS table contains in-frame sequences only and omits some clones. Under half of the omission traces to an unresolved V gene where checked; the cause of the rest is unknown. V and J calls and clone size come straight from that table; D and trimming were deduced from the DNA. The sample data list some 2,500,000 clones, and around 92% of these were observed just once. The ten largest account for 0.37% of the sample.

Donors were healthy HIV-negative adults with no recently reported acute infections or vaccinations. Every donor was a Caucasian adult living in Nashville, Tennessee, USA. CD4+ T cells were enriched through magnetic negative selection, after which naive cells were positively selected on CD45RA and the remaining negative fraction served as the memory subset. After blood collection by leukapheresis, PBMCs were isolated using Ficoll-Histopaque density gradient centrifugation and then cryopreserved in the vapor phase of liquid nitrogen. Purity and quantity of every magnetically sorted T cell population were checked by analytical flow cytometry. From each sorted fraction, genomic DNA was isolated and quantified by UV absorbance on a Nanodrop 2000c. Turning to this clone: Its antigen is currently not known. No base-level quality is on record; no much larger clone is a single base apart.

The CDR3 runs 15 amino acids, cysteine and phenylalanine included. Kept here is only the CDR3 DNA, which spans 45 bases and is read in frame from base 1. The CDR1 and CDR2 encoded by the germline V gene are MGHDK and SYGVNS. V lost 8 bases and J lost 4 bases; the stretch between them is 20 bases long. Source material: naive CD4+ T cells from PBMCs. The sample's cell subset or site label, in plain terms: CD45RA+ positively selected. The chain couples TRBV25-1 to TRBJ2-5; D gene: possibly TRBD2, on 5 matching bases. The source is a man aged 18-30 years in good health. Some clones in this sample may be carry-over from other donors' samples. For the CDR3, the sequence is CASGSSLGSGETQYF. The DNA is as follows: TGTGCCAGCGGCAGTTCTTTAGGGAGTGGAGAGACCCAGTACTTC. With all but the CDR3 taken from the reference TRBV25-1 and TRBJ2-5 genes, the full variable domain is: EADIYQTPRYLVIGTGKKITLECSQTMGHDKMYWYQQDPGMELHLIHYSYGVNSTEKGDLSSESTVSRIRTEHFPLTLESARPSHTSQYLCASGSSLGSGETQYFGPGTRLLVL.